This T cell receptor beta chain is from a study of siplizumab effects on memory and regulatory T cells. Note on this clone: The antigen is not known.

Sequenced by immunoSEQ multiplex PCR; TCRdb stores in-frame clones only, minus some. The data show more than 60,000 clones, 85% to 95% seen once. Regarding the study as a whole: Left unconfirmed was the suppressive function of proliferating Tregs from siplizumab cultures. Assignment of a naive or memory phenotype failed for roughly 75-95% of the proliferating CD4+ or CD8+ clones.

This TCR derives from a human donor in good health. Material: CD8+ T cells sorted from blood.

The CDR3 is CASSEAGQGNESAFF. CDR3 DNA: TGTGCCAGCAGTGAAGCGGGACAGGGCAATGAGTCGGCTTTCTTT. The chain combines TRBV6-1 with TRBJ1-1; TRBD1 matches at 9 bases. CDR3 length equals 15 residues. Germline V gives CDR1 MNHNS, CDR2 SASEGT. With V trimmed by 0 bases and J by 11 bases, 10 bases remained unmatched.